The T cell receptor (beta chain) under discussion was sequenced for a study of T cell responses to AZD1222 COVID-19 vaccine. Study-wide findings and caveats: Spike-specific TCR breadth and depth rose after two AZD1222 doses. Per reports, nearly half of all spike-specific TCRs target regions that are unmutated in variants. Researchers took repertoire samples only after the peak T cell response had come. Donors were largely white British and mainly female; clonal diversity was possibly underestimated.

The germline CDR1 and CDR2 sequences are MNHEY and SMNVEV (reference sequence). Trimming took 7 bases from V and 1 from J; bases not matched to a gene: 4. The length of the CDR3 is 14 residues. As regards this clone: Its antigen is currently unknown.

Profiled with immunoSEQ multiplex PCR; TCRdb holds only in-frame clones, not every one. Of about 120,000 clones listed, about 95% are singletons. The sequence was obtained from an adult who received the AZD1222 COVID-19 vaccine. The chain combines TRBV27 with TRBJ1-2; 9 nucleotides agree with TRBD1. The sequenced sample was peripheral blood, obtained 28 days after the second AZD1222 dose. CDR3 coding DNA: TGTGCCAGCAAAAACAGGGGGCTTAACTATGGCTACACCTTC. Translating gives CASKNRGLNYGYTF.